These T cell receptor beta chains were read from a single sample in a study of blood T cell repertoires in COVID-19. Produced via immunoSEQ multiplex PCR; TCRdb's table is partial and in-frame only. The table shows about 220,000 clones, with about 86% occurring only once. The sequenced sample was PBMCs or T cells enriched from blood (not recorded which). Every receptor here comes from a woman aged 40-49 years with acute COVID-19. Both conserved end residues are part of each CDR3. A D gene is named only where the DNA matches it firmly. Size values are once, few and many counts, or a class for expanded clones, and some rows have none.

D gene: NA; V gene: TRBV4-1; clone size: NA; J gene: TRBJ2-1; CDR3 DNA: TGCGCCAGCAGCCAAGGGGAGCTAGCGCGCAATGAGCAGTTCTTC; CDR3 protein: CASSQGELARNEQFF
D gene: TRBD2; V gene: TRBV28; clone size: NA; J gene: TRBJ2-3; CDR3 DNA: TGTGCCAGCAGTTCTGCGGGAGGGGGAACAGATACGCAGTATTTT; CDR3 protein: CASSSAGGGTDTQYF
D gene: TRBD1; V gene: TRBV15; clone size: NA; J gene: TRBJ1-5; CDR3 DNA: TGTGCCACCAGCCTTGCGCCCGGGACAGGGACTCAGCCCCAGCATTTT; CDR3 protein: CATSLAPGTGTQPQHF
D gene: NA; V gene: TRBV19; clone size: once; J gene: TRBJ2-7; CDR3 DNA: TGTGCCAGTAGCTCAACCGAGGCCTACGAGCAGTACTTC; CDR3 protein: CASSSTEAYEQYF
D gene: TRBD2; V gene: TRBV5-3; clone size: NA; J gene: TRBJ2-7; CDR3 DNA: TGTGCCAGAAGCTTACTAGCGACCTGCTCCTACGAGCAGTACTTC; CDR3 protein: CARSLLATCSYEQYF
D gene: TRBD1; V gene: TRBV24-1; clone size: NA; J gene: TRBJ2-5; CDR3 DNA: TGTGCCACCAGTGACCCCGGACAGGGGGCTTTACAAGAGACCCAGTACTTC; CDR3 protein: CATSDPGQGALQETQYF
D gene: NA; V gene: TRBV7-9; clone size: NA; J gene: TRBJ2-2; CDR3 DNA: TGTGCCAGCAGCTTATCTGCGGGGAACACCGGGGAGCTGTTTTTT; CDR3 protein: CASSLSAGNTGELFF
D gene: NA; V gene: TRBV29-1; clone size: NA; J gene: TRBJ2-7; CDR3 DNA: TGCAGCGTTGCGCCAGGGACCTACGAGCAGTACTTC; CDR3 protein: CSVAPGTYEQYF
D gene: TRBD2; V gene: TRBV27; clone size: NA; J gene: TRBJ2-7; CDR3 DNA: TGTGCCAGCAGGTTGGCCGGGGGGGGCGATCCCTACGAGCAGTACTTC; CDR3 protein: CASRLAGGGDPYEQYF
D gene: TRBD1; V gene: TRBV7-9; clone size: NA; J gene: TRBJ1-2; CDR3 DNA: TGTGCCAGCTTTGCCGGGACAGGGGACGGCTACACCTTC; CDR3 protein: CASFAGTGDGYTF
D gene: TRBD2; V gene: TRBV3-1/TRBV3-2; clone size: few; J gene: TRBJ2-7; CDR3 DNA: TGTGCCAGCAGTCGAGCGGGAGCGGTCTACGAGCAGTACTTC; CDR3 protein: CASSRAGAVYEQYF
D gene: NA; V gene: TRBV25-1; clone size: NA; J gene: TRBJ2-1; CDR3 DNA: TGTGCCAGCAGTGTGAGCTACAATGAGCAGTTCTTC; CDR3 protein: CASSVSYNEQFF
D gene: NA; V gene: TRBV7-3; clone size: NA; J gene: TRBJ1-1; CDR3 DNA: TGTGCCAGCAAAACAGCGAACACTGAAGCTTTCTTT; CDR3 protein: CASKTANTEAFF
D gene: NA; V gene: TRBV2; clone size: NA; J gene: TRBJ2-1; CDR3 DNA: TGTGCCAGCAGTGTGACCGGGTACAATGAGCAGTTCTTC; CDR3 protein: CASSVTGYNEQFF
D gene: NA; V gene: TRBV5-6; clone size: NA; J gene: TRBJ2-2; CDR3 DNA: TGTGCCAGCAGCTCGCGGACAGGGAGGGCCGGGGAGCTGTTTTTT; CDR3 protein: CASSSRTGRAGELFF
D gene: TRBD1; V gene: TRBV19; clone size: NA; J gene: TRBJ1-5; CDR3 DNA: TGTGCCACCTTGGACAGGCGAGGACCCAATCAGCCCCAGCATTTT; CDR3 protein: CATLDRRGPNQPQHF
D gene: TRBD2; V gene: TRBV7-3; clone size: NA; J gene: TRBJ2-7; CDR3 DNA: TGTGCCAGCAGCTTACTAGCGGGTTACGAGCAGTACTTC; CDR3 protein: CASSLLAGYEQYF
D gene: NA; V gene: TRBV11-2; clone size: NA; J gene: TRBJ1-6; CDR3 DNA: TGTGCCAGCACAACATTCGGGGGATCACCCCTCCACTTT; CDR3 protein: CASTTFGGSPLHF
D gene: NA; V gene: TRBV28; clone size: NA; J gene: TRBJ1-1; CDR3 DNA: TGTGCCAGCAGTCCGCTAAACGGGGGGACTGAAGCTTTCTTT; CDR3 protein: CASSPLNGGTEAFF
D gene: TRBD1; V gene: TRBV5-1; clone size: NA; J gene: TRBJ1-1; CDR3 DNA: TGCGCCAGCAAGTTGGGACAGGGAGGCGATGAAGCTTTCTTT; CDR3 protein: CASKLGQGGDEAFF
D gene: NA; V gene: TRBV9; clone size: NA; J gene: TRBJ1-2; CDR3 DNA: TGTGCCAGCAGCGGACGCGGTCGTAGGAGCTATGGCTACACCTTC; CDR3 protein: CASSGRGRRSYGYTF
D gene: NA; V gene: TRBV7-8; clone size: NA; J gene: TRBJ1-5; CDR3 DNA: TGTGCCACCCGCCGGGCAGTAAATCAGCCCCAGCATTTT; CDR3 protein: CATRRAVNQPQHF
D gene: NA; V gene: TRBV21-1; clone size: NA; J gene: TRBJ2-6; CDR3 DNA: TGTGCCAGCAGCTCCCGAGGACAGGGGGCGCCGAACGGGGCCAACGTCCTGACTTTC; CDR3 protein: CASSSRGQGAPNGANVLTF
D gene: NA; V gene: TRBV3-1/TRBV3-2; clone size: NA; J gene: TRBJ1-3; CDR3 DNA: TGTGCCAGCAGCCAAGAAGCGGTGAGGAACACTGGAAACACCATATATTTT; CDR3 protein: CASSQEAVRNTGNTIYF
D gene: TRBD1; V gene: TRBV7-2; clone size: NA; J gene: TRBJ2-3; CDR3 DNA: TGTGCCAGCAGCGCAAGCACAGGGGTGACAGATACGCAGTATTTT; CDR3 protein: CASSASTGVTDTQYF
D gene: NA; V gene: TRBV4-1; clone size: NA; J gene: TRBJ1-2; CDR3 DNA: TGCGCCAGCAGCCAAGACGCCGCCGCGGGGCCTATCTATGGCTACACCTTC; CDR3 protein: CASSQDAAAGPIYGYTF
D gene: NA; V gene: TRBV2; clone size: once; J gene: TRBJ1-3; CDR3 DNA: TGTGCCAGCAGGGTCAGAAGAAACACCATATATTTT; CDR3 protein: CASRVRRNTIYF
D gene: NA; V gene: TRBV6-1; clone size: few; J gene: TRBJ1-2; CDR3 DNA: TGTGCCAGCAGTGAAAGGGGCAGGGCGAGCTATGGCTACACCTTC; CDR3 protein: CASSERGRASYGYTF
D gene: NA; V gene: TRBV7-6; clone size: NA; J gene: TRBJ1-3; CDR3 DNA: TGTGCCAGCCGGGGGGGGGCAGGTGGAAACACCATATATTTT; CDR3 protein: CASRGGAGGNTIYF
D gene: TRBD1; V gene: TRBV20-1; clone size: NA; J gene: TRBJ1-1; CDR3 DNA: TGCAGTGCTAGGACGGGACAGGGAACTTTCTTT; CDR3 protein: CSARTGQGTFF
D gene: NA; V gene: TRBV6-5; clone size: NA; J gene: TRBJ1-6; CDR3 DNA: TGTGCCAGCAGAAATAGAGGGGGAAGAAATTCACCCCTCCACTTT; CDR3 protein: CASRNRGGRNSPLHF
D gene: NA; V gene: TRBV14; clone size: NA; J gene: TRBJ2-7; CDR3 DNA: TGTGCCAGCAGTAACAGTCTCTACCCCTACGAGCAGTACTTC; CDR3 protein: CASSNSLYPYEQYF
D gene: NA; V gene: TRBV5-4; clone size: NA; J gene: TRBJ1-5; CDR3 DNA: TGTGCCAGCAGCTTGGGAGGGGGTGGACAGCCCCAGCATTTT; CDR3 protein: CASSLGGGGQPQHF
D gene: TRBD1; V gene: TRBV27; clone size: NA; J gene: TRBJ2-7; CDR3 DNA: TGTGCCAGCACCTCGTTATCAGGGGGCGACGAGCAGTACTTC; CDR3 protein: CASTSLSGGDEQYF
D gene: NA; V gene: TRBV5-1; clone size: NA; J gene: TRBJ1-1; CDR3 DNA: TGCGCCAGCAGGAATGGAGATCTAAACACTGAAGCTTTCTTT; CDR3 protein: CASRNGDLNTEAFF
D gene: NA; V gene: TRBV5-1; clone size: NA; J gene: TRBJ2-7; CDR3 DNA: TGCGCCAGCAGCGCACAGGTCGACTACGAGCAGTACTTC; CDR3 protein: CASSAQVDYEQYF
D gene: NA; V gene: TRBV21-1; clone size: NA; J gene: TRBJ2-7; CDR3 DNA: TGTGCCAGCAGCAAAATTCCCGGGTTCTACGAGCAGTACTTC; CDR3 protein: CASSKIPGFYEQYF
D gene: TRBD1; V gene: TRBV5-5; clone size: NA; J gene: TRBJ1-5; CDR3 DNA: TGTGCCAGCAGCTTGGTGCCCGGGACAGCGCTGGGGTTGCCCCAGCATTTT; CDR3 protein: CASSLVPGTALGLPQHF
D gene: NA; V gene: TRBV5-1; clone size: NA; J gene: TRBJ1-6; CDR3 DNA: TGCGCCAGCAGCTCTCGGGGGGCCCGTGATTCACCCCTCCACTTT; CDR3 protein: CASSSRGARDSPLHF
D gene: NA; V gene: TRBV7-2; clone size: NA; J gene: TRBJ1-2; CDR3 DNA: TGTGCCAGCAGCTCGGACAGCAGGGCTGGCTACACCTTC; CDR3 protein: CASSSDSRAGYTF
D gene: TRBD2; V gene: TRBV5-4; clone size: once; J gene: TRBJ2-1; CDR3 DNA: TGTGCCAGCAGCCTAGGACTAGCGGGGAGGAACCATGAGCAGTTCTTC; CDR3 protein: CASSLGLAGRNHEQFF
D gene: NA; V gene: TRBV7-9; clone size: NA; J gene: TRBJ1-6; CDR3 DNA: TGTGCCAGCAGCCCGAGGCAGGGAAACAATTCACCCCTCCACTTT; CDR3 protein: CASSPRQGNNSPLHF
D gene: NA; V gene: TRBV6-6; clone size: NA; J gene: TRBJ1-2; CDR3 DNA: TGTGCCAGCAGTTACGGGGAGGTTGGGGATGGCTACACCTTC; CDR3 protein: CASSYGEVGDGYTF
D gene: TRBD1; V gene: TRBV2; clone size: NA; J gene: TRBJ1-4; CDR3 DNA: TGTGCCAGCAGTCGAACCGGGACAGGGAATGAAAAACTGTTTTTT; CDR3 protein: CASSRTGTGNEKLFF
D gene: TRBD1; V gene: TRBV18; clone size: NA; J gene: TRBJ1-2; CDR3 DNA: TGTGCCAGCTCCGGGGACAGAATCCATAACTATGGCTACACCTTC; CDR3 protein: CASSGDRIHNYGYTF
D gene: NA; V gene: TRBV3-1/TRBV3-2; clone size: NA; J gene: TRBJ1-1; CDR3 DNA: TGTGCCAGCAGCCAGCGCAGGGGATACACTGAAGCTTTCTTT; CDR3 protein: CASSQRRGYTEAFF
D gene: NA; V gene: TRBV27; clone size: NA; J gene: TRBJ2-1; CDR3 DNA: TGTGCCAGCAGCCTAGGGGGGGTCTCCTACAATGAGCAGTTCTTC; CDR3 protein: CASSLGGVSYNEQFF
D gene: NA; V gene: TRBV28; clone size: NA; J gene: TRBJ1-2; CDR3 DNA: TGTGCCAGCAGGGATCAGGTCTATGGCTACACCTTC; CDR3 protein: CASRDQVYGYTF
D gene: NA; V gene: TRBV6-2/TRBV6-3; clone size: NA; J gene: TRBJ1-4; CDR3 DNA: TGTGCCAGCAGTTACTCGCAACAGTTGAATGAAAAACTGTTTTTT; CDR3 protein: CASSYSQQLNEKLFF
D gene: NA; V gene: TRBV14; clone size: once; J gene: TRBJ2-6; CDR3 DNA: TGTGCCAGCAGCCAAGAAAGGACTTATGCTGGGGCCAACGTCCTGACTTTC; CDR3 protein: CASSQERTYAGANVLTF
D gene: NA; V gene: TRBV24-1; clone size: NA; J gene: TRBJ2-3; CDR3 DNA: TGTGCCACCAGTGATCCGGGACAACCCACAGATACGCAGTATTTT; CDR3 protein: CATSDPGQPTDTQYF
D gene: NA; V gene: TRBV13; clone size: NA; J gene: TRBJ2-5; CDR3 DNA: TGTGCCAGCAGCCCACTAGGAACGGGGACCCAGTACTTC; CDR3 protein: CASSPLGTGTQYF
D gene: NA; V gene: TRBV4-3; clone size: NA; J gene: TRBJ1-4; CDR3 DNA: TGCGCCAGCAGCCAAGGGGCCTCCGGCGAAAAACTGTTTTTT; CDR3 protein: CASSQGASGEKLFF
D gene: NA; V gene: TRBV7-3; clone size: few; J gene: TRBJ1-1; CDR3 DNA: TGTGCCAGCAGCTTAACGGGCCCGAACACTGAAGCTTTCTTT; CDR3 protein: CASSLTGPNTEAFF